A selection of T cell receptor beta chains follows, all from one sample in a study of T cell responses to AZD1222 COVID-19 vaccine. TCRdb keeps only in-frame clones here, not all; method: immunoSEQ multiplex PCR. Of 110,000 or so clones listed, approximately 88% were seen once; the top ten hold about 6.8%. Sample: peripheral blood, taken 28 days after the second AZD1222 dose. The receptors were gathered from an adult who received the AZD1222 COVID-19 vaccine. Both conserved end residues are part of each CDR3. The order of the fields is J gene, V gene, clone size, D gene, CDR3 length, CDR3 DNA, CDR3 protein. D genes are given only for firm matches. Not every row has a clone size; where given, it reads once, few, many or a size class.

j_call: TRBJ1-3; v_call: TRBV9; clone_size: .; d_call: .; cdr3_length: 16; cdr3_nt: TGTGCCAGCAGCGTAGGACAGTTCAGCTCTGGAAACACCATATATTTT; cdr3_aa: CASSVGQFSSGNTIYF
j_call: TRBJ1-4; v_call: TRBV11-1; clone_size: .; d_call: .; cdr3_length: 13; cdr3_nt: TGTGCCAGCAGCCCTCGGCCTAATGAAAAACTGTTTTTT; cdr3_aa: CASSPRPNEKLFF
j_call: TRBJ1-1; v_call: TRBV9; clone_size: .; d_call: .; cdr3_length: 14; cdr3_nt: TGTGCCAGCAGCGCGGGCAGTAGGAACACTGAAGCTTTCTTT; cdr3_aa: CASSAGSRNTEAFF
j_call: TRBJ2-7; v_call: TRBV7-2; clone_size: once; d_call: .; cdr3_length: 15; cdr3_nt: TGTGCCAGCAGCCTCACAGTTTTGAGCTCCTACGAGCAGTACTTC; cdr3_aa: CASSLTVLSSYEQYF
j_call: TRBJ1-5; v_call: TRBV5-6; clone_size: few; d_call: .; cdr3_length: 15; cdr3_nt: TGTGCCAGCAGCTTGAATGGCGTTAGCAATCAGCCCCAGCATTTT; cdr3_aa: CASSLNGVSNQPQHF
j_call: TRBJ2-3; v_call: TRBV9; clone_size: .; d_call: TRBD2; cdr3_length: 16; cdr3_nt: TGTGCCAGCAGCGTAGGACTAGCGGGGTTCACAGATACGCAGTATTTT; cdr3_aa: CASSVGLAGFTDTQYF
j_call: TRBJ1-1; v_call: TRBV6-2/TRBV6-3; clone_size: .; d_call: .; cdr3_length: 14; cdr3_nt: TGTGCCAGCAGTTTCAGGAGCATGAACACTGAAGCTTTCTTT; cdr3_aa: CASSFRSMNTEAFF
j_call: TRBJ1-1; v_call: TRBV18; clone_size: .; d_call: .; cdr3_length: 14; cdr3_nt: TGTGCCAGCTCAATTCCGGAGATGAACACTGAAGCTTTCTTT; cdr3_aa: CASSIPEMNTEAFF
j_call: TRBJ1-2; v_call: TRBV7-9; clone_size: .; d_call: .; cdr3_length: 14; cdr3_nt: TGTGCCAGCAGCTTGGGTGATTGGGACTATGGCTACACCTTC; cdr3_aa: CASSLGDWDYGYTF
j_call: TRBJ1-1; v_call: TRBV5-1; clone_size: .; d_call: .; cdr3_length: 15; cdr3_nt: TGCGCCAGCAGCCTGTTAAGTGGGGGGAACACTGAAGCTTTCTTT; cdr3_aa: CASSLLSGGNTEAFF
j_call: TRBJ2-3; v_call: TRBV9; clone_size: .; d_call: TRBD1; cdr3_length: 16; cdr3_nt: TGTGCCAGCAGCGTAGCCGACAGGGTTAGCACAGATACGCAGTATTTT; cdr3_aa: CASSVADRVSTDTQYF
j_call: TRBJ1-3; v_call: TRBV2; clone_size: .; d_call: .; cdr3_length: 14; cdr3_nt: TGTGCCAGCAGACCCATCAGCTCTGGAAACACCATATATTTT; cdr3_aa: CASRPISSGNTIYF
j_call: TRBJ2-1; v_call: TRBV7-3; clone_size: .; d_call: TRBD2; cdr3_length: 15; cdr3_nt: TGTGCCAGCAGCTTAATCCCGGGACTAGCTCATGAGCAGTTCTTC; cdr3_aa: CASSLIPGLAHEQFF
j_call: TRBJ1-6; v_call: TRBV4-1; clone_size: .; d_call: .; cdr3_length: 17; cdr3_nt: TGCGCCAGCAGCCAAGATGGGGGACAAAACTATAATTCACCCCTCCACTTT; cdr3_aa: CASSQDGGQNYNSPLHF
j_call: TRBJ1-2; v_call: TRBV4-1; clone_size: .; d_call: .; cdr3_length: 14; cdr3_nt: TGCGCCAGCAGCCAAGCCGCGGCGGGTTATGGCTACACCTTC; cdr3_aa: CASSQAAAGYGYTF
j_call: TRBJ1-4; v_call: TRBV9; clone_size: .; d_call: TRBD1; cdr3_length: 15; cdr3_nt: TGTGCCAGCAGCGCGACAGGGGAGCGTAGTGAAAAACTGTTTTTT; cdr3_aa: CASSATGERSEKLFF
j_call: TRBJ2-3; v_call: TRBV7-9; clone_size: .; d_call: TRBD1; cdr3_length: 15; cdr3_nt: TGTGCCAGCAGCTCAGGGGGCCTCCTCACAGATACGCAGTATTTT; cdr3_aa: CASSSGGLLTDTQYF
j_call: TRBJ1-6; v_call: TRBV7-9; clone_size: once; d_call: .; cdr3_length: 15; cdr3_nt: TGTGCCAGCAGGCCCGGGACACCGAATAATTCACCCCTCCACTTT; cdr3_aa: CASRPGTPNNSPLHF
j_call: TRBJ2-7; v_call: TRBV29-1; clone_size: .; d_call: .; cdr3_length: 12; cdr3_nt: TGCAGCGTTGAAGGGGCGGGTTACGAGCAGTACTTC; cdr3_aa: CSVEGAGYEQYF
j_call: TRBJ1-5; v_call: TRBV19; clone_size: .; d_call: .; cdr3_length: 14; cdr3_nt: TGTGCCACCAAGGTCAGGGAAAGCAATCAGCCCCAGCATTTT; cdr3_aa: CATKVRESNQPQHF
j_call: TRBJ2-3; v_call: TRBV5-4; clone_size: .; d_call: .; cdr3_length: 14; cdr3_nt: TGTGCCAGCATCGAGACAGGTAGCACAGATACGCAGTATTTT; cdr3_aa: CASIETGSTDTQYF
j_call: TRBJ1-4; v_call: TRBV4-2; clone_size: .; d_call: .; cdr3_length: 18; cdr3_nt: TGTGCCAGCAGCCAAGCGGGACTTCAGGGCGCAACTAATGAAAAACTGTTTTTT; cdr3_aa: CASSQAGLQGATNEKLFF
j_call: TRBJ1-2; v_call: TRBV29-1; clone_size: .; d_call: TRBD1; cdr3_length: 12; cdr3_nt: TGCAGCGTGGGACAGTCTAACTATGGCTACACCTTC; cdr3_aa: CSVGQSNYGYTF
j_call: TRBJ1-1; v_call: TRBV3-1/TRBV3-2; clone_size: .; d_call: .; cdr3_length: 13; cdr3_nt: TGTGCCAGCAGCCTGGACACGAACACTGAAGCTTTCTTT; cdr3_aa: CASSLDTNTEAFF
j_call: TRBJ2-5; v_call: TRBV5-5; clone_size: .; d_call: TRBD1; cdr3_length: 14; cdr3_nt: TGTGCCAGCAGCTCGGGACAGCTAAGGGAGACCCAGTACTTC; cdr3_aa: CASSSGQLRETQYF
j_call: TRBJ1-2; v_call: TRBV27; clone_size: .; d_call: .; cdr3_length: 14; cdr3_nt: TGTGCCAGCAGTTTTGGGGCGGGGAGCTATGGCTACACCTTC; cdr3_aa: CASSFGAGSYGYTF
j_call: TRBJ1-1; v_call: TRBV7-3; clone_size: .; d_call: .; cdr3_length: 14; cdr3_nt: TGTGCCAGCAGCCGAGGGCCGGTGAACACTGAAGCTTTCTTT; cdr3_aa: CASSRGPVNTEAFF
j_call: TRBJ2-5; v_call: TRBV2; clone_size: .; d_call: .; cdr3_length: 11; cdr3_nt: TGTGCCAGCACTCTAAGGGAGACCCAGTACTTC; cdr3_aa: CASTLRETQYF
j_call: TRBJ1-6; v_call: TRBV3-1/TRBV3-2; clone_size: .; d_call: .; cdr3_length: 13; cdr3_nt: TGTGCCAGCAGTCGATCAACAAATTCACCCCTCCACTTT; cdr3_aa: CASSRSTNSPLHF
j_call: TRBJ1-2; v_call: TRBV7-8; clone_size: .; d_call: .; cdr3_length: 15; cdr3_nt: TGTGCCAGCAGCTTATCGTCCGGGTTTCACAGAGGCTACACCTTC; cdr3_aa: CASSLSSGFHRGYTF
j_call: TRBJ1-1; v_call: TRBV10-3; clone_size: .; d_call: .; cdr3_length: 12; cdr3_nt: TGTGCCTATTCGGCCGGTAACACTGAAGCTTTCTTT; cdr3_aa: CAYSAGNTEAFF
j_call: TRBJ2-2; v_call: TRBV9; clone_size: few; d_call: TRBD1; cdr3_length: 15; cdr3_nt: TGTGCCAGCAGTGACGCGAGGGGGCTTGGCGGGGAGCTGTTTTTT; cdr3_aa: CASSDARGLGGELFF
j_call: TRBJ2-1; v_call: TRBV19; clone_size: .; d_call: .; cdr3_length: 13; cdr3_nt: TGTGCCAGTAGTATTGCGCAGGATAATGAGCAGTTCTTC; cdr3_aa: CASSIAQDNEQFF
j_call: TRBJ2-1; v_call: TRBV7-2; clone_size: .; d_call: .; cdr3_length: 17; cdr3_nt: TGTGCCAGCAGCTTATTGTTGGGCTTCGGTAACGACAATGAGCAGTTCTTC; cdr3_aa: CASSLLLGFGNDNEQFF
j_call: TRBJ1-5; v_call: TRBV5-5; clone_size: .; d_call: TRBD1; cdr3_length: 16; cdr3_nt: TGTGCCAGCAGCGCACGACAGGGGGCTGAATTGCAGCCCCAGCATTTT; cdr3_aa: CASSARQGAELQPQHF
j_call: TRBJ1-2; v_call: TRBV3-1/TRBV3-2; clone_size: .; d_call: .; cdr3_length: 15; cdr3_nt: TGTGCCAGCAGCCAAGGGTGGGCAGGGAACTATGGCTACACCTTC; cdr3_aa: CASSQGWAGNYGYTF
j_call: TRBJ1-1; v_call: TRBV23-1; clone_size: .; d_call: TRBD1; cdr3_length: 16; cdr3_nt: TGCGCCAGCAGTCCCTCCGTCCAGGGGGCGAACACTGAAGCTTTCTTT; cdr3_aa: CASSPSVQGANTEAFF
j_call: TRBJ1-6; v_call: TRBV28; clone_size: .; d_call: .; cdr3_length: 14; cdr3_nt: TGTGCCAGCAGTCTGCCGGGACCGGGATCACCCCTCCACTTT; cdr3_aa: CASSLPGPGSPLHF
j_call: TRBJ1-5; v_call: TRBV4-3; clone_size: .; d_call: .; cdr3_length: 14; cdr3_nt: TGCGCCAGCAGCCAAGATTTAGGCAATCAGCCCCAGCATTTT; cdr3_aa: CASSQDLGNQPQHF
j_call: TRBJ2-3; v_call: TRBV4-3; clone_size: .; d_call: .; cdr3_length: 15; cdr3_nt: TGCGCCAGCAGCCAAGAGGGTTTTAGCACAGATACGCAGTATTTT; cdr3_aa: CASSQEGFSTDTQYF
j_call: TRBJ1-4; v_call: TRBV6-2/TRBV6-3; clone_size: .; d_call: .; cdr3_length: 15; cdr3_nt: TGTGCCAGCAGTACCCCCCAAGGGCAGTCGGAAAAACTGTTTTTT; cdr3_aa: CASSTPQGQSEKLFF
j_call: TRBJ2-5; v_call: TRBV2; clone_size: .; d_call: TRBD1; cdr3_length: 14; cdr3_nt: TGTGCCAGCAGTCTACTGGACAGGCAAGAGACCCAGTACTTC; cdr3_aa: CASSLLDRQETQYF